This is a list of T cell receptor beta chains from one sample in a study of cytomegalovirus exposure and HLA in healthy donors. Sequencing used immunoSEQ multiplex PCR; TCRdb keeps in-frame clones, though not all of them. Here the sample spans about 120,000 clones, about 76% being singletons. Sequencing was performed on PBMCs. The receptors here all came from a man aged 55 to 70 in good health and CMV-seropositive. CDR3s include the opening cysteine and the closing phenylalanine or tryptophan. The D gene is left open where the match is weak. Clone sizes are given selectively: once, few, many, or a class where the clone is expanded.

TRBJ2-6 TRBV28 . . TGTGCCAGCAGTCCCGGGGCAGGGGTGTTCGGGGCCAACGTCCTGACTTTC CASSPGAGVFGANVLTF
TRBJ1-5 TRBV7-2 . TRBD1 TGTGCCAGCAGCACAGACAGGGATGGTCAGCCCCAGCATTTT CASSTDRDGQPQHF
TRBJ2-7 TRBV5-1 . . TGCGCCAGCAGCCTTCAGGGACTCTCCTACGAGCAGTACTTC CASSLQGLSYEQYF
TRBJ1-2 TRBV19 . TRBD1 TGTGCCAGTAGTACACAGGGGGACGACTATGGCTACACCTTC CASSTQGDDYGYTF
TRBJ2-3 TRBV27 few TRBD1 TGTGCCAGCAGTGTGGGACAGGAGACAGATACGCAGTATTTT CASSVGQETDTQYF
TRBJ1-6 TRBV2 few TRBD1 TGTGCCAGCAGTCCGGGACAGGGATTTCGAGCCCTCCACTTT CASSPGQGFRALHF
TRBJ1-2 TRBV11-2 . TRBD1 TGTGCCAGCAGCTTAGCAGGGGGCTATGGCTACACCTTC CASSLAGGYGYTF
TRBJ1-1 TRBV6-5 . TRBD1 TGTGCCAGCAGGTTCGGACAGGGTAACGCTGAAGCTTTCTTT CASRFGQGNAEAFF
TRBJ1-1 TRBV11-2 . . TGTGCCAGCAGCTTTAAAGGGGCAAGGTATACTGAAGCTTTCTTT CASSFKGARYTEAFF
TRBJ1-5 TRBV7-8 . TRBD1 TGTGCCAGCACGCGGACAGGGGGAGGAAATCAGCCCCAGCATTTT CASTRTGGGNQPQHF
TRBJ1-1 TRBV5-1 . . TGCGCCAGCAGCGTACCGAGGGCGAACACTGAAGCTTTCTTT CASSVPRANTEAFF
TRBJ1-2 TRBV5-1 few . TGCGCCAGCAGCGAACAGGGAGATAACTATGGCTACACCTTC CASSEQGDNYGYTF
TRBJ1-5 TRBV19 . . TGTGCCAGTAGGACCGGGACACTTTATAGCAATCAGCCCCAGCATTTT CASRTGTLYSNQPQHF
TRBJ1-2 TRBV18 . . TGTGCCAGCTCAACGGGGGGGCTCTATGGCTACACCTTC CASSTGGLYGYTF
TRBJ1-5 TRBV11-2 . TRBD1 TGTGCCAGCAGCTTATATCAGGGGGCTAATCAGCCCCAGCATTTT CASSLYQGANQPQHF
TRBJ1-1 TRBV2 . . TGTGCCAGCAGTGAAGTCAGGGGATCAACTGAAGCTTTCTTT CASSEVRGSTEAFF
TRBJ1-5 TRBV28 . TRBD1 TGTGCCAGCAGTCCCGGGACAGGGGTGGGTCAGCCCCAGCATTTT CASSPGTGVGQPQHF
TRBJ1-1 TRBV9 medium-sized . TGTGCCAGCACCGGACAGTCCAACACTGAAGCTTTCTTT CASTGQSNTEAFF
TRBJ2-7 TRBV28 . TRBD1 TGTGCCAGCAGTTCCCCTCAGCAGGGGGCTTTCTACGAGCAGTACTTC CASSSPQQGAFYEQYF
TRBJ1-5 TRBV6-6 few . TGTGCCAGCAGTTACTCGAGGAGCAATCAGCCCCAGCATTTT CASSYSRSNQPQHF
TRBJ1-6 TRBV5-1 . . TGCGCCAGCAGGGTCCAGGGACAAAATTCACCCCTCCACTTT CASRVQGQNSPLHF
TRBJ2-5 TRBV6-1 few TRBD1 TGTGCCAGCAGTGACCCCGGGACAGGGATGGGCGAGACCCAGTACTTC CASSDPGTGMGETQYF
TRBJ1-1 TRBV2 . . TGTGCCAGCGGGATAAGGGGGGGAGGTGGGACTGAAGCTTTCTTT CASGIRGGGGTEAFF
TRBJ1-6 TRBV7-3 . TRBD1 TGTGCCAGCAGCTCGGGACAGGGCACACCCCTCCACTTT CASSSGQGTPLHF
TRBJ2-7 TRBV7-9 . . TGTGCCAGCAGCTTAGTCCCAGGGGAGATCTCCTACGAGCAGTACTTC CASSLVPGEISYEQYF
TRBJ2-7 TRBV7-8 . TRBD1 TGTGCCAGTGGACAGGTCCTATCCTACGAGCAGTACTTC CASGQVLSYEQYF
TRBJ2-7 TRBV18 . TRBD2 TGTGCCAGCTCCGAACTAGCGGGCTACGAGCAGTACTTC CASSELAGYEQYF
TRBJ1-1 TRBV7-9 . . TGTGCCAGCAGCTTCGGGAGTCCCCTCACTGAAGCTTTCTTT CASSFGSPLTEAFF
TRBJ2-3 TRBV12-5 once TRBD2 TGTGCTAGTGGTTTAATCGCGGGGGGGCCGGGGGATACGCAGTATTTT CASGLIAGGPGDTQYF
TRBJ2-7 TRBV7-8 few . TGTGCCAGCAGACGGGGGAGGTGGGCCTACGAGCAGTACTTC CASRRGRWAYEQYF
TRBJ2-7 TRBV28 . . TGTGCCAGCAGTCATTTCCAACCTACAGGGGAGCAGTACTTC CASSHFQPTGEQYF
TRBJ2-1 TRBV7-9 few . TGTGCCAGCAGCTTATTCTCCATCAGGTCAGGCTCCTACAATGAGCAGTTCTTC CASSLFSIRSGSYNEQFF
TRBJ1-2 TRBV7-9 . . TGTGCCAGCAGCCTGGAACAGGGCTATGGCTACACCTTC CASSLEQGYGYTF
TRBJ1-1 TRBV5-1 . TRBD1 TGCGCCAGCAGCGCGACAGGGTTTCGGACTGAAGCTTTCTTT CASSATGFRTEAFF
TRBJ2-2 TRBV19 . . TGTGCCAGTACGCCGGGACTGGGGTTCGTCGGGGAGCTGTTTTTT CASTPGLGFVGELFF
TRBJ2-3 TRBV6-1 few . TGTGCCAGCACCGTCAGGGGCTTCACAGATACGCAGTATTTT CASTVRGFTDTQYF
TRBJ1-5 TRBV2 . TRBD1 TGTGCCAGCAGTGAAGCTCCGGACAGGGAGGGAAATCAGCCCCAGCATTTT CASSEAPDREGNQPQHF
TRBJ2-5 TRBV9 few . TGTGCCAGCAGCGTAGACCCCGGGTTGGAGACCCAGTACTTC CASSVDPGLETQYF
TRBJ2-1 TRBV6-4 few . TGTGCCAGCAGTGACTCGGCGGGGTCCTACAATGAGCAGTTCTTC CASSDSAGSYNEQFF
TRBJ1-5 TRBV9 few . TGTGCCAGCAGCGTAGATGGGGGGAGCAATCAGCCCCAGCATTTT CASSVDGGSNQPQHF
TRBJ1-1 TRBV9 . . TGTGCCAGCAGCGTAGTAGGGGGTGGGAACACTGAAGCTTTCTTT CASSVVGGGNTEAFF
TRBJ2-7 TRBV7-8 . TRBD1 TGTGCCAGCAGCTTAAGACAGGGGACGCGAGCCTACGAGCAGTACTTC CASSLRQGTRAYEQYF
TRBJ2-1 TRBV5-1 . TRBD1 TGCGCCAGCAGCTTGGGGACAGGGGCCTACAATGAGCAGTTCTTC CASSLGTGAYNEQFF
TRBJ1-3 TRBV6-6 . TRBD1 TGTGCCAGCAGTCGCGACAGGGTTCGAAACACCATATATTTT CASSRDRVRNTIYF
TRBJ2-6 TRBV19 . . TGTGCCAGTAGTATAGATCTATCGGGGTCGCGAGTCGGCACTGGGGCCAACGTCCTGACTTTC CASSIDLSGSRVGTGANVLTF
TRBJ1-1 TRBV4-1 . . TGCGCCAGCAGCCACCAGGGCAGTACGAACACTGAAGCTTTCTTT CASSHQGSTNTEAFF
TRBJ2-5 TRBV30 . TRBD1 TGTGCCTGGAGTGCGACAGGGTGGGCCAAAGAGACCCAGTACTTC CAWSATGWAKETQYF
TRBJ1-4 TRBV11-2 . TRBD1 TGTGCCAGCAGACTCGGGACAGGGGATATCGAAAAACTGTTTTTT CASRLGTGDIEKLFF
TRBJ1-6 TRBV18 . TRBD1 TGTGCCAGCTCGTCGATCGGGACAGGAGGCTCACCCCTCCACTTT CASSSIGTGGSPLHF
TRBJ2-1 TRBV5-1 . . TGCGCCAGCAGCTCAATGACCGGGTACTCCTACAATGAGCAGTTCTTC CASSSMTGYSYNEQFF
TRBJ2-5 TRBV7-2 few TRBD1 TGTGCCAGCAGCCAGAACAGGGGAGAGACCCAGTACTTC CASSQNRGETQYF